These 5 T cell receptor beta chains came from one sample sequenced in a study of cytomegalovirus exposure and HLA in healthy donors. Data came from immunoSEQ multiplex PCR; TCRdb stores just in-frame clones and leaves some out. This sample has some 170,000 clones, with 80% to 90% found just once. Sequences were obtained from PBMCs. All receptors derive from a woman aged 25 to 39 in good health and CMV-seronegative.

The rearrangement uses TRBV7-2 and TRBJ2-7, with D maybe TRBD1 (6 bases). V was shortened by 4 bases and J by 1 base, with 11 bases between the two germline ends. CDR1 and CDR2 from the germline V gene are SGHTA and FQGNSA. This CDR3 contains 14 residues. The CDR3 nucleotides read TGTGCCAGCAGCTCCGACAGGTCTTCCTACGAGCAGTACTTC. The encoded protein is CASSSDRSSYEQYF.

The J gene is TRBJ1-5, the V gene TRBV6-4, with a tentative D call TRBD1 (6 bases). The V gene lost 5 bases and the J gene lost 3 bases, with 8 bases spanning the gap. CDR1 is MRHNA, CDR2 SNTAGT, per germline. The CDR3 has 13 amino acids. The CDR3 sequence: CASSTGFNQPQHF. The CDR3 bases are TGTGCCAGCAGTACAGGGTTCAATCAGCCCCAGCATTTT.

The chain combines TRBV11-2 with TRBJ1-1, with 12 bases fitting TRBD1. V shed 5 bases and J 5 bases; nucleotides not matched to a gene: 12. The CDR3 contains 17 residues. CDR1 is SGHAT and CDR2 is FQNNGV in the germline V gene. CDR3 amino acids: CASSRTGTGGWLTEAFF. In DNA form, the CDR3 reads TGTGCCAGCAGCCGAACCGGGACAGGGGGCTGGTTAACTGAAGCTTTCTTT.

The rearrangement uses TRBV30 and TRBJ2-5, with D perhaps TRBD1 (5 bases). Germline values: CDR1 GTSNPN, CDR2 SVGIG (reference sequence). Trimming cost V 4 bases and J 2 bases, with 11 bases left between them. CDR3 length: 13 residues. CDR3 in DNA: TGTGCCTGGAAAATCCAGGGTCAAGAGACCCAGTACTTC. The encoded protein is CAWKIQGQETQYF.

The chain employs TRBV6-6 and TRBJ2-1, with 8 nucleotides matching TRBD1. Trimming removed 7 bases from V and 7 bases from J; junction bases left unmatched: 12. The germline V gene has CDR1 MNHNY and CDR2 SVGAGI (reference sequence). The CDR3 is 15 amino acids. CDR3 nucleotides: TGTGCCAGCAATATGGACAGGGCCCATTTAAATGAGCAGTTCTTC. Residues: CASNMDRAHLNEQFF.